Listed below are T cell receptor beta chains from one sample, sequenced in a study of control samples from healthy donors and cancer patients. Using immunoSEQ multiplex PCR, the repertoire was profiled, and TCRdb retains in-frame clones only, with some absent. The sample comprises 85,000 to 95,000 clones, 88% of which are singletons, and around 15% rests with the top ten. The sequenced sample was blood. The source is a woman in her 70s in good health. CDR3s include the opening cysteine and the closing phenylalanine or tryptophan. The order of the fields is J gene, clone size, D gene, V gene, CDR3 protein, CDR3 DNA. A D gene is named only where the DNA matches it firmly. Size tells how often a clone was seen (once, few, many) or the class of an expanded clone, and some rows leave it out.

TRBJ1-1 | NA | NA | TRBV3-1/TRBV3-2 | CASSPRLGVGTEAFF | TGTGCCAGCAGCCCCCGCCTGGGAGTGGGGACTGAAGCTTTCTTT
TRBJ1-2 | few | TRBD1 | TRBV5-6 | CASSGKGQQGYYYGYTF | TGTGCCAGCAGCGGAAAAGGGCAACAGGGGTACTACTATGGCTACACCTTC
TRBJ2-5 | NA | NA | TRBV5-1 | CASSSGSPGETQYF | TGCGCCAGCAGCTCAGGGTCCCCGGGGGAGACCCAGTACTTC
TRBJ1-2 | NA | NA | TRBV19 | CASSISVRGGYGYTF | NA
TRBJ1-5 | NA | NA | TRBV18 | CASSPGHPAQPQHF | TGTGCCAGCTCACCGGGACACCCGGCCCAGCCCCAGCATTTT
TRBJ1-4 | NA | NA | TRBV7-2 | CASSFGVTDEKLFF | TGTGCCAGCAGTTTTGGGGTTACCGATGAAAAACTGTTTTTT
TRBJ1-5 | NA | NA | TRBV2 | CASSDVGAGNQPQHF | TGTGCCAGCAGTGATGTGGGGGCAGGCAATCAGCCCCAGCATTTT
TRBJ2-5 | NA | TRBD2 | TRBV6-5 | CASSRAGVGETQYF | TGTGCCAGCAGCCGAGCGGGAGTGGGGGAGACCCAGTACTTC
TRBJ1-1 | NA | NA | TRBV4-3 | CASSGLGYTEAFF | TGCGCCAGCAGCGGGTTGGGGTACACTGAAGCTTTCTTT
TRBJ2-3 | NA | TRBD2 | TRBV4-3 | CASSQGLAGGRSADTQYF | TGCGCCAGCAGCCAGGGACTAGCGGGAGGGAGGAGTGCAGATACGCAGTATTTT
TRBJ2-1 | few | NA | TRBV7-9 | CASSLDSGNEQFF | TGTGCCAGCAGCTTAGACTCAGGGAATGAGCAGTTCTTC
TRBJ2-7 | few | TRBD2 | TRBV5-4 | CASSLDGGGMPYEQYF | TGTGCCAGCAGCTTGGATGGGGGAGGGATGCCCTACGAGCAGTACTTC
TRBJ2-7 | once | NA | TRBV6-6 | CASSLAGVGYEQYF | TGTGCCAGCAGTTTGGCAGGAGTAGGCTACGAGCAGTACTTC
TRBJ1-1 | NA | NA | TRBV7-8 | CASSLKGSGRADGTEAFF | TGTGCCAGCAGCTTAAAAGGTTCCGGACGGGCCGATGGCACTGAAGCTTTCTTT
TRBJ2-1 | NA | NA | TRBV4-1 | CASRSGARATNNEQFF | TGCGCCAGCAGATCGGGAGCAAGGGCGACAAACAATGAGCAGTTCTTC
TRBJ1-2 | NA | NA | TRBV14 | CASSQDGRGILDGYTF | TGTGCCAGCAGCCAAGATGGGAGGGGGATACTCGATGGCTACACCTTC
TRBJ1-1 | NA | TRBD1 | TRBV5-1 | CASSVDRETGTEAFF | TGCGCCAGCAGCGTCGACAGGGAAACTGGAACTGAAGCTTTCTTT
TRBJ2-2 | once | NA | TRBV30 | CAWSVGWELFF | TGTGCCTGGAGTGTGGGGTGGGAGCTGTTTTTT
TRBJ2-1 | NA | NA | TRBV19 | CASSPRGAAYNEQFF | TGTGCCAGTAGTCCACGCGGGGCAGCCTACAATGAGCAGTTCTTC
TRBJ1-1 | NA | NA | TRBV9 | CASSVGQGMNTEAFF | TGTGCCAGCAGCGTGGGGCAGGGGATGAACACTGAAGCTTTCTTT
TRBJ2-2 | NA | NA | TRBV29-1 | CSVAQRPTGELFF | TGCAGCGTTGCGCAGAGGCCCACCGGGGAGCTGTTTTTT
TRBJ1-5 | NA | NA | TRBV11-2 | CASSLVDGQPQHF | TGTGCCAGCAGCTTAGTTGACGGGCAGCCCCAGCATTTT
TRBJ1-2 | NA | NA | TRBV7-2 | CASSLGASERTHYGYTF | TGTGCCAGCAGCTTAGGGGCCTCGGAGAGAACCCACTATGGCTACACCTTC
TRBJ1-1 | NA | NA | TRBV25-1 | CASRESGVMNTEAFF | TGTGCCAGCAGAGAGTCGGGGGTCATGAACACTGAAGCTTTCTTT
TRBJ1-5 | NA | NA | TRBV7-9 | CASSLNSGNQPQHF | TGTGCCAGCAGCTTGAACAGCGGCAATCAGCCCCAGCATTTT
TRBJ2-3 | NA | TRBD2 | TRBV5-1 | CASSLGLAPGTDTQYF | TGCGCCAGCAGCCTAGGACTAGCGCCAGGCACAGATACGCAGTATTTT
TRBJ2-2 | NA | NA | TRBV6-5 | CASRGWGEAGELFF | TGTGCCAGCAGGGGATGGGGGGAAGCCGGGGAGCTGTTTTTT
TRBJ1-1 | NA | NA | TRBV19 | CASSMTDENTEAFF | TGTGCCAGTAGTATGACTGACGAGAACACTGAAGCTTTCTTT
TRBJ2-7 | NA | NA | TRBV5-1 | CASSLAGSSYEQYF | TGCGCCAGCAGCTTGGCGGGCAGCTCCTACGAGCAGTACTTC
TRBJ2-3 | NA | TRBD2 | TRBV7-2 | CASSLAGGVPDTQYF | TGTGCCAGCAGCTTAGCGGGAGGGGTTCCAGATACGCAGTATTTT
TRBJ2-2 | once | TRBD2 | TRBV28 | CASSSAGLALRTGELFF | TGTGCCAGCAGTTCCGCGGGACTAGCGTTGCGCACCGGGGAGCTGTTTTTT
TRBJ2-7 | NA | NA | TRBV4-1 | CASSQGLQSYEQYF | TGCGCCAGCAGCCAAGGACTTCAATCCTACGAGCAGTACTTC
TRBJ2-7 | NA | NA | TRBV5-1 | CASSSQPSYEQYF | TGCGCCAGCAGCTCACAACCCTCCTACGAGCAGTACTTC
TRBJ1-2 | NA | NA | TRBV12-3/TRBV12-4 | CALRRDSVDGYTF | TGTGCCCTGCGAAGAGATTCGGTCGATGGCTACACCTTC
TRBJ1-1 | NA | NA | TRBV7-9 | CASSFEGTLSGFTEAFF | TGTGCCAGCAGCTTCGAGGGTACCCTGTCGGGGTTCACTGAAGCTTTCTTT
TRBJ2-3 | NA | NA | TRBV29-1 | CSVEQGTDTQYF | TGCAGCGTTGAGCAGGGAACAGATACGCAGTATTTT
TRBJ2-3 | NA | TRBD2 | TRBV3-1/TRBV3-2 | CASRSTSGGTDTQYF | TGTGCCAGCAGGTCGACTAGCGGGGGAACAGATACGCAGTATTTT
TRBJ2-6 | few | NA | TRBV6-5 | CASAAGATGANVLTF | TGTGCCAGCGCGGCGGGGGCAACTGGGGCCAACGTCCTGACTTTC
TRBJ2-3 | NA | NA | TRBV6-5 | CASSPSEVDTQYF | TGTGCCAGCAGTCCCTCGGAGGTCGATACGCAGTATTTT
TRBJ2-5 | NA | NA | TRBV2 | CASSEGPGETQYF | TGTGCCAGCAGTGAAGGGCCGGGGGAGACCCAGTACTTC